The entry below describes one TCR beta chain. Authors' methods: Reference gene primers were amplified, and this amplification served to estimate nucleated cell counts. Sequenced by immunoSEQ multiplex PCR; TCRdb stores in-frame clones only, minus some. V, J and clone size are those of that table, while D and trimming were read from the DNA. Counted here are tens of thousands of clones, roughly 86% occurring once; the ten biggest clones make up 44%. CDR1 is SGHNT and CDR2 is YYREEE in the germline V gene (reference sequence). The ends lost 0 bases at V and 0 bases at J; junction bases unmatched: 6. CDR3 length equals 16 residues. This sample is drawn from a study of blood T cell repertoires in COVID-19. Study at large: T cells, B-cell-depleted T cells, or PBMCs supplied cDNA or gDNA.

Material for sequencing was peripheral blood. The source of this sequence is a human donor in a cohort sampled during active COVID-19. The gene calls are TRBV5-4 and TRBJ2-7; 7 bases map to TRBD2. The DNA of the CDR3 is TGTGCCAGCAGCTTGGGCTCAGCGGGGAGCTCCTACGAGCAGTACTTC. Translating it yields CASSLGSAGSSYEQYF.